The 21 T cell receptor beta chains in this list originate from one sample, sequenced in a study of T cell responses to AZD1222 COVID-19 vaccine. Sequenced by immunoSEQ multiplex PCR; TCRdb stores in-frame clones only, minus some. Of some 150,000 clones in the sample, around 92% were seen once. Material: peripheral blood, obtained 28 days after the second AZD1222 dose. Receptors originate from an adult who received the AZD1222 COVID-19 vaccine.

This chain connects TRBV15 to TRBJ2-1; 8 bases fit TRBD1. Germline lookup yields CDR1 LNHNV and CDR2 YYDKDF (reference sequence). The trim removed 8 bases at V and 2 bases at J, leaving 5 bases unmatched. This CDR3 is built from 14 residues. The CDR3 spells CATATGEAYNEQFF. The DNA of the CDR3 is TGTGCCACCGCGACAGGGGAAGCCTACAATGAGCAGTTCTTC. The full variable domain, in which reference TRBV15 and TRBJ2-1 provide the parts outside the CDR3, is DAMVIQNPRYQVTQFGKPVTLSCSQTLNHNVMYWYQQKSSQAPKLLFHYYDKDFNNEADTPDNFQSRRPNTSFCFLDIRSPGLGDTAMYLCATATGEAYNEQFFGPGTRLTVL.

This clone was seen just once. The V and J genes are TRBV6-6 and TRBJ2-5; D could derive from TRBD1 or TRBD2 (5 bases each). Between the trimmed V and J ends, which lost 8 bases and 4 bases, there was a span of 14 bases. Germline V gene lookup returns CDR1 MNHNY and CDR2 SVGAGI (reference sequence). CDR3 length equals 13 residues. The DNA of the CDR3 is TGTGCCAGCCATGGGGGAAATCGAGAGACCCAGTACTTC. This sequence encodes CASHGGNRETQYF.

The chain combines TRBV10-1 with TRBJ1-1; D possibly corresponds to TRBD1 (5 bases). The length of the CDR3 is 14 residues. CDR1 is WNHNN, CDR2 SYGVQD, per germline (reference sequence). With 6 bases removed from V and 4 bases from J, the gap between germline ends came to 15 bases. The CDR3 sequence is CASRGQGSATEAFF. CDR3 DNA sequence: TGCGCCAGCAGGGGCCAGGGAAGTGCCACTGAAGCTTTCTTT.

The rearrangement links TRBV19 to TRBJ1-1, with D perhaps matching TRBD1 (6 bases). Germline V gene data show CDR1 as LNHDA and CDR2 as SQIVND (reference sequence). This CDR3 contains 16 residues. V was pared by 3 bases and J by 2 bases, with 16 bases between. The CDR3 DNA reads as TGTGCCAGTAGTATGTGGGGGGGGCGAAGAAACACTGAAGCTTTCTTT. Protein: CASSMWGGRRNTEAFF. The full variable domain, completed using reference TRBV19 and TRBJ1-1, is DGGITQSPKYLFRKEGQNVTLSCEQNLNHDAMYWYRQDPGQGLRLIYYSQIVNDFQKGDIAEGYSVSREKKESFPLTVTSAQKNPTAFYLCASSMWGGRRNTEAFFGQGTRLTVV.

The rearrangement uses TRBV28 and TRBJ2-7, with 11 bases identical to TRBD1. The trim removed 6 bases at V and 6 bases at J, leaving 13 bases unmatched. The CDR3 consists of 16 residues. Germline V gene lookup returns CDR1 MDHEN and CDR2 SYDVKM. CDR3 in DNA: TGTGCCAGCAGCTCGCCCGGGACAGGGGGGTCGGGCGAGCAGTACTTC. Translated: CASSSPGTGGSGEQYF.

The chain carries TRBV27 and TRBJ1-2; D unclear. The CDR3 consists of 13 residues. Germline V gives CDR1 MNHEY, CDR2 SMNVEV (reference sequence). Trimming took 5 bases from V and 4 from J, leaving 11 bases between them. The CDR3 loop is CASSPRVAYGYTF. CDR3 nucleotides: TGTGCCAGCAGTCCGCGGGTCGCCTATGGCTACACCTTC.

The V gene is TRBV30, the J gene TRBJ2-7; no clear D. With 0 bases removed from V and 2 bases from J, the gap between germline ends came to 5 bases. The CDR3 runs to 12 residues. Germline V gene data show CDR1 as GTSNPN and CDR2 as SVGIG (reference sequence). The CDR3 bases are TGTGCCTGGAGTGTAGGCACCTACGAGCAGTACTTC. This translates into CAWSVGTYEQYF.

The chain couples TRBV5-1 to TRBJ1-4; unclear D gene. The CDR3 loop spans 17 amino acids. The germline V gene has CDR1 SGHRS and CDR2 YFSETQ. Trimming left V 3 bases short and J 0 bases short, with 15 bases between. As DNA, the CDR3 is TGCGCCAGCAGCTCTTCAGGATTATCGGCAACTAATGAAAAACTGTTTTTT. Translating gives CASSSSGLSATNEKLFF.

This chain links TRBV7-2 with TRBJ2-1; D uncertain. The CDR3 is 17 residues long. The V end lost 0 bases, the J end lost 3 bases, and 15 bases lay between the germline ends. Germline assignment: CDR1 SGHTA and CDR2 FQGNSA. The CDR3 here is CASSLASATSNYNEQFF. As DNA, the CDR3 is TGTGCCAGCAGCTTAGCTTCGGCTACCAGCAACTACAATGAGCAGTTCTTC.

This chain connects TRBV2 to TRBJ1-1; no reliable D call. The CDR3 is made up of 14 amino acids. The germline gives CDR1 SNHLY, CDR2 FYNNEI. The V end was cut by 6 bases, the J end by 1 base, with 12 bases between. In nucleotides, the CDR3 is TGTGCCAGCAGGGTGTACGGATGGAACACTGAAGCTTTCTTT. It translates to CASRVYGWNTEAFF.

The chain uses TRBV21-1 and TRBJ2-3. TRBV21-1 is listed as a pseudogene. This CDR3 region has 15 residues. The CDR3 sequence is CAIFPWVVWTDTQYF. The CDR3 nucleotides are TGTGCCATCTTTCCTTGGGTAGTATGGACAGATACGCAGTATTTT.

This chain uses TRBV6-6 with TRBJ2-2; possibly TRBD1 for D (5 bases). Per germline, CDR1 MNHNY and CDR2 SVGAGI (reference sequence). This CDR3 has 14 residues. The V and J ends lost 6 bases and 0 bases respectively, with 8 bases between them. CDR3 nucleotides: TGTGCCAGCAGGGGGCAGTCGAACACCGGGGAGCTGTTTTTT. It codes for CASRGQSNTGELFF.

The chain links TRBV24-1 to TRBJ1-1; the D gene is possibly TRBD1 (5 bases). The germline gives CDR1 KGHDR, CDR2 SFDVKD. CDR3 size: 15 residues. V dropped 2 bases and J dropped 1 base, with 10 bases sitting between them. The CDR3 here is CATSDSRRGNTEAFF. The CDR3 DNA reads as TGTGCCACCAGTGATTCACGGAGGGGGAACACTGAAGCTTTCTTT.

The CDR3 DNA is TGTGCCAGCAGCTTAGGACAGAACACTGAAGCTTTCTTT. It codes for CASSLGQNTEAFF. V usage is TRBV7-9 and J usage is TRBJ1-1; D is unclear. CDR3 length: 13 residues. CDR1 is SEHNR, CDR2 FQNEAQ, per germline (reference sequence). Trimming cost V 1 base and J 1 base, with 4 bases left between them.

This sequence joins TRBV4-1 and TRBJ2-7; D not resolved. Deletions cut 1 base from V and 3 bases from J, with 7 bases between. The CDR3 covers 13 residues. The germline gives CDR1 MGHRA, CDR2 YSYEKL. In DNA, the CDR3 is TGCGCCAGCAGCCAAGTAAATGTCTACGAGCAGTACTTC. Its protein product is CASSQVNVYEQYF.

With respect to this clone: This sample also contains other DNA sequences that code for the same CDR3. The chain uses TRBV4-3 and TRBJ1-1, with a weak D call TRBD1 (5 bases). Between the trimmed V and J ends, which lost 0 bases and 5 bases, there was a span of 10 bases. CDR1 is LGHNA, CDR2 YSLEER, per germline. The CDR3 consists of 14 residues. CDR3: CASSQDPRGTEAFF. The CDR3 bases are TGCGCCAGCAGCCAAGACCCGAGGGGAACTGAAGCTTTCTTT.

The gene calls are TRBV27 and TRBJ2-7, with 7 nucleotides matching TRBD1. Germline trimming cut 2 bases from V and 3 bases from J; bases unmatched to any gene: 7. This CDR3 has 15 amino acids. CDR1 MNHEY and CDR2 SMNVEV come from the germline V gene (reference sequence). CDR3 bases: TGTGCCAGCAGTTTACGGGACAGAGGCCGCTACGAGCAGTACTTC. Its protein is CASSLRDRGRYEQYF.

This clone appeared a few times. This chain uses TRBV29-1 with TRBJ2-1; possible D gene TRBD1, 6 bases. CDR3 size: 16 residues. The V gene's germline CDR1 is SQVTM and CDR2 ANQGSEA. V lost 0 bases and J 2 bases, leaving 14 bases between the germline ends. The CDR3 nucleotides read TGCAGCGTTGAAGATCCGAACAGGGTCCCCTACAATGAGCAGTTCTTC. It specifies CSVEDPNRVPYNEQFF.

This chain joins TRBV24-1 and TRBJ1-2; 7 bases map to TRBD1. Germline V gene lookup returns CDR1 KGHDR and CDR2 SFDVKD. V shed 4 bases and J 7 bases; nucleotides not matched to a gene: 8. The CDR3 extends over 14 amino acids. The CDR3 is CATSETGVEAGYTF. The CDR3 coding sequence is TGTGCCACCAGTGAAACAGGGGTGGAAGCTGGCTACACCTTC.

This chain connects TRBV7-2 to TRBJ1-1; D might be TRBD1 (6 bases). The CDR3 has 15 residues. Germline V gives CDR1 SGHTA, CDR2 FQGNSA. V was trimmed by 6 bases and J by 1 base, leaving 15 bases between them. CDR3 DNA: TGTGCCAGCAGGCCTGACAGGTTATCGAACACTGAAGCTTTCTTT. Protein: CASRPDRLSNTEAFF.

The chain is built from TRBV6-5 and TRBJ1-5; D not resolved. Germline V CDR1 and CDR2: MNHEY, SVGAGI. Trimming took off 8 bases at V and 0 bases at J, with 14 bases between the two ends. The CDR3 totals 15 residues. The CDR3 region is CASGPSGNSNQPQHF. The CDR3 nucleotides read TGTGCCAGCGGCCCCAGCGGGAATAGCAATCAGCCCCAGCATTTT.